This T cell receptor (beta chain) originates from a study of blood T cell repertoires in COVID-19. As for the study in general: Collection of acute and convalescent COVID-19 samples took place in the United States, Italy and Spain. PBMCs, B-cell-depleted T cells, or T cells provided the cDNA or gDNA that made up the material.

The CDR3 extends over 13 amino acids. V lost 0 bases and J lost 7, with 10 bases in between. Germline lookup yields CDR1 SGDLS and CDR2 YYNGEE. Original processing notes: Scientists estimated how many nucleated cells there were by amplifying reference gene primers. Sequencing was performed with immunoSEQ multiplex PCR; in TCRdb, only in-frame clones are kept and a portion is missing. Clonal size and the V and J genes are those of that table, whereas D and trimming came from the DNA. The table has over 130,000 clones, 82% seen once; the top ten hold about 4%. The chain uses TRBV9 and TRBJ1-1; D is ambiguous. The specimen sequenced was peripheral blood. The clonotype comes from a woman of 80 years or more with acute or convalescent COVID-19. CDR3 in DNA: TGTGCCAGCAGCGTAGTCGTGGCAGGTGAAGCTTTCTTT. Its protein is CASSVVVAGEAFF.